This T cell receptor (beta chain) was captured in a study of CD8 T cells in Susac syndrome. Patients with Susac syndrome fulfilled recently defined diagnostic criteria for definite or probable disease. V was shortened by 5 bases and J by 6 bases, with 9 bases between the two germline ends. CDR1 and CDR2 (germline): SGHRS, YFSETQ. This CDR3 has 12 residues. Reverse transcription used about 0.45 to 1 ug RNA and random hexamers. TCRdb fed the immunoSEQ multiplex PCR reads into MiXCR, producing one record per CDR3 protein. The sample includes some 140,000 distinct CDR3 sequences, approximately 95% of them seen just once.

J is TRBJ2-1 and V is TRBV5-1; a possible D gene is TRBD2 (5 bases). The sequence derives from a human donor with Susac syndrome. Sequencing was done on a sample of CD8+ T cells from PBMCs. In DNA form, the CDR3 reads TGCGCCAGCAGGTGGACTGGCAATGAGCAGTTCTTC. Residues: CASRWTGNEQFF.